The T cell receptor beta chain under discussion was sequenced for a study of CD8 T cells in Susac syndrome. Notes on this clonotype: Its target is not known.

Whole-study findings and limits: It was acknowledged in the study that the number of individuals who were included in its TCR sequencing and HLA analysis was relatively small.

CDR1 and CDR2 (germline): KGHDR, SFDVKD. CDR3 length: 16 residues. With 5 bases removed from V and 0 bases from J, the gap between germline ends came to 10 bases. TCR beta sequencing was performed on blood CD8+ and CD4+ T cells. Controls comprised healthy donors matched for age and sex. It was negative isolation that provided the CD8+ and CD4+ T cells, whereas TEMRA cells were enriched by FACS. The authors reverse transcribed roughly 0.45 to 1 ug RNA with random hexamers. TCRdb reprocessed the immunoSEQ multiplex PCR reads with MiXCR, giving one entry per CDR3 protein. The table has under 200,000 distinct CDR3 sequences, 85% to 95% seen once.

This chain joins TRBV24-1 and TRBJ2-6; D is ambiguous. The receptor's source is a human donor in good health. Sequences were obtained from CD4+ T cells from PBMCs. The CDR3 loop is CATSGASRSGANVLTF. DNA for the CDR3: TGTGCCACCAGTGGCGCCTCCCGCTCTGGGGCCAACGTCCTGACTTTC.